This section outlines one T cell receptor beta chain sequence together with its context. Arm-PCR of CDR3 regions with iRepertoire HTBI primers generated TCR beta libraries. TCRdb independently ran MiXCR on the multiplex PCR reads; one entry per CDR3 protein. The repertoire holds fewer than 650,000 distinct CDR3 sequences, roughly 16% seen once, with more than 10% in the top ten. The data stem from a study of regulatory T cells in long-lasting Graves disease. This sample's time point: newly diagnosed GD, antithyroid drugs for less than 3 months. Isolated PBMC RNA provided the starting material for the TCR library. Germline V gene data show CDR1 as LGHDT and CDR2 as YNNKEL (reference sequence). This CDR3 spans 14 amino acids. With 4 bases clipped from V and 13 bases from J, the junction kept 13 bases outside the gene matches. This sample also appeared in a second study, on T cells in Graves' hyperthyroidism and ophthalmopathy. This second report adds: For Graves' hyperthyroidism to be stable, ophthalmopathy could not progress within 18 months. Clinical symptoms, serum thyroxine and TRAb, thyroid ultrasound and orbital computed tomography were used for the diagnoses. The HTBI primer set served for first-round RT-PCR of the TCR CDR3.

Sample: peripheral blood mononuclear cells (PBMCs), taken at new diagnosis, from a patient treated with antithyroid drugs. This sequence joins TRBV3-1 and TRBJ2-4; 7 bases match TRBD2. The clonotype was recovered from a man younger than 35 with Graves disease. The DNA of the CDR3 is TGTGCCAGCAGCCGGAGCGGGAACAACAATGAGCAGTACTTC. Translating gives CASSRSGNNNEQYF.